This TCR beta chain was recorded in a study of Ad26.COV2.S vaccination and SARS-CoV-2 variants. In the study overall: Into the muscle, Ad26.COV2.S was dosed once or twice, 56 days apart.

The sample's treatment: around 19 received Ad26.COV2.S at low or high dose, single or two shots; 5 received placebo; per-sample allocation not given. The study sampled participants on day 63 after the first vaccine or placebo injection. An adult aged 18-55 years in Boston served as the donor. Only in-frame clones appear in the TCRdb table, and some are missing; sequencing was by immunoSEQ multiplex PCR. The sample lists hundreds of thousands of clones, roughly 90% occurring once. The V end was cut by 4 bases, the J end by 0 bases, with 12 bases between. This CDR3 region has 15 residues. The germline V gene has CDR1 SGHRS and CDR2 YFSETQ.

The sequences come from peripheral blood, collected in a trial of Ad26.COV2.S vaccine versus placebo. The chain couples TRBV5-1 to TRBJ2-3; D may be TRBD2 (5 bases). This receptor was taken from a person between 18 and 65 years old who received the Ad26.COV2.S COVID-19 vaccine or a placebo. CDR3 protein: CASSPGLISTDTQYF. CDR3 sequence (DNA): TGCGCCAGCAGCCCCGGACTTATTAGCACAGATACGCAGTATTTT.